The clone carrying this TCR beta chain showed up many times. These data are taken from a study of neurological immune-mediated disorders. TCRdb re-analysed the 5' RACE reads in MiXCR, keeping a single row per CDR3 protein. The sample yields about 60,000 distinct CDR3 sequences, roughly 3.5% seen once. Trimming took off 3 bases at V and 0 bases at J, with 5 bases between the two ends. The germline V gene encodes CDR1 SGHRS and CDR2 YFSETQ. The CDR3 totals 13 residues. Preparation of the unsorted libraries drew on 2 million PBMCs stored at -80 C. Sequenced: PBMCs. The sequence was obtained from a young man with multiple sclerosis. V usage is TRBV5-1 and J usage is TRBJ2-3; D gene uncertain. Here the CDR3 DNA reads TGCGCCAGCAGCTCGGACAGCACAGATACGCAGTATTTT. Protein: CASSSDSTDTQYF.